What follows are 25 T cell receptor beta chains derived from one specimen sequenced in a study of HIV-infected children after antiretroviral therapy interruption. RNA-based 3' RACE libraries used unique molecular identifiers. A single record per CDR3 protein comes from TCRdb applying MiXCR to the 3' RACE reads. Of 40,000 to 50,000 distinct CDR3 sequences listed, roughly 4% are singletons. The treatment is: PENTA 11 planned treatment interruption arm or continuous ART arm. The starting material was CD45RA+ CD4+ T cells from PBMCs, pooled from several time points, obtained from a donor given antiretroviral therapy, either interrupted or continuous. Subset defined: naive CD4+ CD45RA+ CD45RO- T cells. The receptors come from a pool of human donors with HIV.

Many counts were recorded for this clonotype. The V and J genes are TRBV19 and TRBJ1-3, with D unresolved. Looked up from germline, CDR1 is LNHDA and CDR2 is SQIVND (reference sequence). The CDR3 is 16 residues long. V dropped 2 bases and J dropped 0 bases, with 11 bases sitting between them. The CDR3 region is CASSIRNGLSGNTIYF. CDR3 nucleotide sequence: TGTGCCAGTAGTATAAGGAACGGACTCTCTGGAAACACCATATATTTT.

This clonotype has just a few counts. CDR3 sequence: CASSQDQRGGRETQYF. Here the CDR3 DNA reads TGCGCCAGCAGCCAAGATCAGCGGGGGGGCCGGGAGACCCAGTACTTC. V is TRBV4-1 and J is TRBJ2-5, with 10 positions matching TRBD2. The CDR3 covers 16 residues. V lost 0 bases to trimming and J lost 5 bases; unmatched junction nucleotides: 6. Germline assignment: CDR1 MGHRA and CDR2 YSYEKL.

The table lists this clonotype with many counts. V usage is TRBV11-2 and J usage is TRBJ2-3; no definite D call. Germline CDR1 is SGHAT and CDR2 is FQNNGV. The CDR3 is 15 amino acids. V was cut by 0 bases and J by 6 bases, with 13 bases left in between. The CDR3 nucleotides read TGTGCCAGCAGCTTAGACTCTCCCCTTTCCGATACGCAGTATTTT. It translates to CASSLDSPLSDTQYF.

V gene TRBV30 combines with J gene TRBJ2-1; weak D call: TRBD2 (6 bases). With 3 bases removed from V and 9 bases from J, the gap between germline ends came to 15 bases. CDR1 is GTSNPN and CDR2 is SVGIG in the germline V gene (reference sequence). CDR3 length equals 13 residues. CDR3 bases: TGTGCCTGGAGGGGCTCTCGAGCGGGTGAGCAGTTCTTC. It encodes CAWRGSRAGEQFF.

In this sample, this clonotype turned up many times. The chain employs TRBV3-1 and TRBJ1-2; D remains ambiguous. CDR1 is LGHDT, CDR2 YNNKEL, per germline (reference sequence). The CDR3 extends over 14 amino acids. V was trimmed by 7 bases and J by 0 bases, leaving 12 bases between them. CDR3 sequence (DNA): TGTGCCAGCAACCGCGGGGAAACTAACTATGGCTACACCTTC. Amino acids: CASNRGETNYGYTF.

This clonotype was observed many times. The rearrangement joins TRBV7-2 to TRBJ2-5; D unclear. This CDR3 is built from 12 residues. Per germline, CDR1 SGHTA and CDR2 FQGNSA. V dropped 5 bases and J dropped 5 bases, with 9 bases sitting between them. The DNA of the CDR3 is TGTGCCAGCAGCCACAACGGGGAGACCCAGTACTTC. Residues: CASSHNGETQYF.

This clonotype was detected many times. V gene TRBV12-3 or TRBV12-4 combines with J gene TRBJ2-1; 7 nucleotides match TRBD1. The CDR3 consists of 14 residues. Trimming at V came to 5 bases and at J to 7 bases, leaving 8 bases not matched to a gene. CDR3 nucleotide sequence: TGTGCCAGCAGTACGACAGGGTCGGGGAATGAGCAGTTCTTC. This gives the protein CASSTTGSGNEQFF.

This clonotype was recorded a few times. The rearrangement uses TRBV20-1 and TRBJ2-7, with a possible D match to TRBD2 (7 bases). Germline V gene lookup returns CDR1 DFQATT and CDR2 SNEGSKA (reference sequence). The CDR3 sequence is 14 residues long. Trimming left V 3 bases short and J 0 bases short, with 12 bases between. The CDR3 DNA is TGCAGTGCTAGGGGGGGGCTACCCTCCTACGAGCAGTACTTC. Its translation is CSARGGLPSYEQYF.

For the CDR3, the DNA is TGTGCCAGCATAGCGGCGTCAGTCTATGGCTACACCTTC. This translates into CASIAASVYGYTF. The rearrangement links TRBV2 to TRBJ1-2, with D uncertain. The germline V gene encodes CDR1 SNHLY and CDR2 FYNNEI. The CDR3 has 13 amino acids. Trimming stripped 7 bases from V and 4 bases from J, with 13 bases between. Using reference TRBV2 and TRBJ1-2 for the parts outside the CDR3, the full variable domain is EPEVTQTPSHQVTQMGQEVILRCVPISNHLYFYWYRQILGQKVEFLVSFYNNEISEKSEIFDDQFSVERPDGSNFTLKIRSTKLEDSAMYFCASIAASVYGYTFGSGTRLTVV.

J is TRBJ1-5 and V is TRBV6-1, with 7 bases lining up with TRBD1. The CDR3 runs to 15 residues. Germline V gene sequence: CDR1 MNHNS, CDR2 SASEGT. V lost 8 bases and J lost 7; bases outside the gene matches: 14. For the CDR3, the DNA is TGTGCCAGCCGGAAAGTTGGACAGGTAGGGCAGCCCCAGCATTTT. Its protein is CASRKVGQVGQPQHF.

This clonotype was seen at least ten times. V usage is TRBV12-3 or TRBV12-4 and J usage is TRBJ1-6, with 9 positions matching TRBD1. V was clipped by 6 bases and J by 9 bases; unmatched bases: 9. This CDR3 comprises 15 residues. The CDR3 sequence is CASSLEGQGISPLHF. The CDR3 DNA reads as TGTGCCAGCAGCCTCGAGGGACAGGGCATTTCACCCCTCCACTTT.

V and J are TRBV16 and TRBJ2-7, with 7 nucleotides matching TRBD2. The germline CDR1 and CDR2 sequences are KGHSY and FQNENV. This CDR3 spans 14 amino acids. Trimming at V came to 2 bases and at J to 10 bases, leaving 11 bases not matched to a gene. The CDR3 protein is CASSQGTGDYEQYF. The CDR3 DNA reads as TGTGCCAGCAGCCAAGGGACTGGGGACTATGAACAGTACTTC.

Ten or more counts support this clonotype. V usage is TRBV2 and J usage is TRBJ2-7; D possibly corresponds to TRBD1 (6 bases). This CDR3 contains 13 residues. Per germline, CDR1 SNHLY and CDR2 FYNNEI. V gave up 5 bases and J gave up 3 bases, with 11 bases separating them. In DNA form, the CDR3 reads TGTGCCAGCAGTTTCGACAGGCACTACGAGCAGTACTTC. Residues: CASSFDRHYEQYF.

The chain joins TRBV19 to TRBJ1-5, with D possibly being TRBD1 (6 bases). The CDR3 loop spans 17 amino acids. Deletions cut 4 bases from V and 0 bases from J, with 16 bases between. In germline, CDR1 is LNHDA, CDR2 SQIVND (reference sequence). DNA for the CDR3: TGTGCCAGTAGTACAGGGACAAGTCGATATAGCAATCAGCCCCAGCATTTT. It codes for CASSTGTSRYSNQPQHF.

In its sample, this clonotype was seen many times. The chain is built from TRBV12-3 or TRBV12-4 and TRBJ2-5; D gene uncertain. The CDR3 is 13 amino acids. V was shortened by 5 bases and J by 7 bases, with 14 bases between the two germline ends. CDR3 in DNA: TGTGCCAGCAGTCCCCGATCCACGGGGACCCAGTACTTC. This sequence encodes CASSPRSTGTQYF.

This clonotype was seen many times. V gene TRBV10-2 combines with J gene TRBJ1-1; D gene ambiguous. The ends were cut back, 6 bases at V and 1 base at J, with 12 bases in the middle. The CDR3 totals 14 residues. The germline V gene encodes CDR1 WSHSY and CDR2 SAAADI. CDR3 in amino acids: CASRISVTNTEAFF. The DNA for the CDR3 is TGCGCCAGCAGGATTTCGGTTACGAACACTGAAGCTTTCTTT.

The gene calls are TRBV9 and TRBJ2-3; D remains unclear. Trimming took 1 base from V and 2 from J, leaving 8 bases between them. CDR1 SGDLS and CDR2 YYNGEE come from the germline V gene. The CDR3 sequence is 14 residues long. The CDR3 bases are TGTGCCAGCAGCGTACGAGTCCCCACAGATACGCAGTATTTT. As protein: CASSVRVPTDTQYF.

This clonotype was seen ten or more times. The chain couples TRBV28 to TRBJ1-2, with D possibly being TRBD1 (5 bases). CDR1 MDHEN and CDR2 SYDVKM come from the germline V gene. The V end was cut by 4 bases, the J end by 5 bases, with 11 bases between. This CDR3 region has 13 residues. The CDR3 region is CASSSTGLYGYTF. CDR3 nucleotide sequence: TGTGCCAGCAGTTCTACAGGATTATATGGCTACACCTTC.

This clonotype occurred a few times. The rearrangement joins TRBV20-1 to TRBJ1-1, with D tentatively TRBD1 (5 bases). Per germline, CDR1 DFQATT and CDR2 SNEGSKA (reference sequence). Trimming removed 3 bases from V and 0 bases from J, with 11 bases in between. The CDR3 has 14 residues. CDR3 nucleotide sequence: TGCAGTGCTAGGGGTGGGGGTATGAACACTGAAGCTTTCTTT. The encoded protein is CSARGGGMNTEAFF.

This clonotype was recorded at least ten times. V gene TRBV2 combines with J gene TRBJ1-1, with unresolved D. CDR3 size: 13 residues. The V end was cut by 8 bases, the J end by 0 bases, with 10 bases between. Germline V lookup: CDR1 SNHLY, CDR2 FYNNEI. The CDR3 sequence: CASGSDMNTEAFF. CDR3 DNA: TGTGCCAGCGGCTCAGACATGAACACTGAAGCTTTCTTT.

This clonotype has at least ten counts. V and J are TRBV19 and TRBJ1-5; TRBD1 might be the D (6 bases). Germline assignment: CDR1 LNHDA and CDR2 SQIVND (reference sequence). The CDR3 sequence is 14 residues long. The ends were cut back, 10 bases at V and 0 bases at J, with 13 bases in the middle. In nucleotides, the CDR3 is TGTGCCACCCGTAGGGGGAATAGCAATCAGCCCCAGCATTTT. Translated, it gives CATRRGNSNQPQHF.

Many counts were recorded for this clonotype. In DNA form, the CDR3 reads TGTGCCAGCAGCCAGAAACCAACAGGGACGCAGGAGGGACGGGTGGAAGCTTTCTTT. It specifies CASSQKPTGTQEGRVEAFF. The rearrangement joins TRBV7-9 to TRBJ1-1; TRBD1 is a possible D gene (6 bases). CDR3 length equals 19 residues. Trimming stripped 5 bases from V and 8 bases from J, with 33 bases between. The germline V gene has CDR1 SEHNR and CDR2 FQNEAQ (reference sequence).

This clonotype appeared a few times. In DNA, the CDR3 is TGTGCCAGCATCCTGGACACAGCCACTAACTATGGCTACACCTTC. It encodes CASILDTATNYGYTF. The chain joins TRBV2 to TRBJ1-2, with D perhaps TRBD1 (5 bases). The CDR3 extends over 15 amino acids. The germline V gene has CDR1 SNHLY and CDR2 FYNNEI. Trimming removed 7 bases from V and 0 bases from J, with 15 bases in between.

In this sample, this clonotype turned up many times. CDR3 loop: CASKFRDNQPQHF. The CDR3 DNA sequence: TGTGCCAGCAAGTTTAGGGACAATCAGCCCCAGCATTTT. The rearrangement uses TRBV2 and TRBJ1-5; no clear D gene. The V gene lost 7 bases and the J gene lost 3 bases, with 10 bases spanning the gap. The germline CDR1 and CDR2 sequences are SNHLY and FYNNEI. This CDR3 region has 13 residues. The full variable domain, completed using reference TRBV2 and TRBJ1-5, is EPEVTQTPSHQVTQMGQEVILRCVPISNHLYFYWYRQILGQKVEFLVSFYNNEISEKSEIFDDQFSVERPDGSNFTLKIRSTKLEDSAMYFCASKFRDNQPQHFGDGTRLSIL.

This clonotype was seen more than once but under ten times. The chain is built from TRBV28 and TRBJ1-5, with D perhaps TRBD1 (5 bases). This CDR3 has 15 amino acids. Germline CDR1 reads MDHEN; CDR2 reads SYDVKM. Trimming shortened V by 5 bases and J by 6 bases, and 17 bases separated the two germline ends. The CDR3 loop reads CASSMSGDFGQPQHF. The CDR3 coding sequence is TGTGCCAGCAGTATGTCGGGGGATTTCGGTCAGCCCCAGCATTTT.